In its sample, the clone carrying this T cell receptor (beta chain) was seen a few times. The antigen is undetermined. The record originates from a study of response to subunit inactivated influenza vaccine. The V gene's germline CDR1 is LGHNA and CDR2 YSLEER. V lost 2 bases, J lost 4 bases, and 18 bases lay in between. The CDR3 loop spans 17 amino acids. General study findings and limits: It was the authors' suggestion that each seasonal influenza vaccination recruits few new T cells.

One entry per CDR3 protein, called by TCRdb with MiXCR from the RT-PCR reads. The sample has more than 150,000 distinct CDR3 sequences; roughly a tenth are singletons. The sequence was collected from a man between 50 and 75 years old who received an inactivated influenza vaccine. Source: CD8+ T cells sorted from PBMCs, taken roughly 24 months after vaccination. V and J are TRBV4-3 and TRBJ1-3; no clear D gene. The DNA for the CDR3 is TGCGCCAGCAGCCAATACCCAGCGGACGTAGGGGGAAACACCATATATTTT. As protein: CASSQYPADVGGNTIYF.